The entry below describes one T cell receptor (beta chain). Its antigen remains unidentified. Base quality data are lacking; no much larger clone is found one base away. The cohort was made up of roughly 670 healthy bone marrow donors. At the time of sampling, all cohort members were nominally healthy, though unrecorded immune exposures were likely present. The donor was CMV seronegative and was included in the group of under 450 seronegative cohort members. Each donor provided a peripheral blood sample, and peripheral blood mononuclear cells were used for TCR beta sequencing. The Qiagen DNeasy Blood Extraction Kit was used to extract genomic DNA from the blood cell samples. The method was the immunoSEQ multiplex PCR assay. The multiplex PCR relied on a mix of 60 forward primers for TCR Vbeta segments and 13 reverse primers for TCR Jbeta segments. Amplification of the CDR3 region of rearranged TCR beta genes was performed with a multiplex PCR assay on genomic DNA. Amplified TCR beta libraries were sequenced as 87-base-pair reads on the Illumina HiSeq System. The paper's data handling went like this. Across the 670 or so repertoires, a later analysis counted roughly 84 million unique TCR beta chains, about 10 million of which were shared by at least two donors. Raw reads were error-corrected and collapsed into unique sequences by a nearest-neighbor algorithm in which closely related sequences were merged to remove PCR and sequencing errors. To assign V, D and J gene segments, CDR3 sequences were aligned to IMGT reference sequences. For a sequence to be retained, a match of at least six nucleotides was required to both a V gene segment and a J gene segment. A rearrangement was called productive if the CDR3 had no stop codons and remained in frame with V and J, and every other rearrangement was called non-productive. CDR3 was defined by IMGT convention, running from the second conserved V-encoded cysteine to the conserved J-encoded phenylalanine. In an earlier analysis of around 600 of the donors, sequences lacking an unambiguous match to a single V gene segment were excluded. An earlier analysis of 500 to 700 of the donors classified V segments as functional when productive rearrangements were above 56.7% and as segregating when the standard deviation between donors was above 5%. A statistical classification framework was built for diagnosing cytomegalovirus status from the catalog of TCR beta chain sequences. In a later analysis, V and J genes were assigned by comparing TCR nucleotide sequences against IMGT/GENE-DB human TR gene sequences. A later analysis assigned CDR3 sequences and most-parsimonious VDJ recombination scenarios with the TCRdist pipeline. A later analysis defined each TCR beta chain by its CDR3 amino acid sequence plus V-gene family, and excluded reads lacking a unique V-gene family. A later analysis removed 600 or so highly shared, low-generation-probability nucleotide sequences to deal with suspected cross-contamination and a sequencing artifact. In a later analysis, a clonal expansion index was calculated for each public chain from normalized within-repertoire ranks of inferred template counts. In a later analysis, generation probabilities were computed with a VDJ recombination model fitted to out-of-frame rearrangements, and the resulting probabilities were checked against IGoR. In a later analysis, TCR-TCR, TCR-HLA and TCR-CMV co-occurrence was scored with hypergeometric tests, and a repertoire-size bias correction was applied to TCR pairs. In a later analysis, false discovery rates were estimated by permuting HLA or CMV assignments 20 times. In a later analysis, co-occurring TCRs were grouped using DBSCAN, and TCRdist sequence similarity was added for clustering within HLA-allele-positive subsets. Repertoires with fewer than 30,000 or more than 120,000 public chains were left out of co-occurrence clustering, as were about 5 repertoires with anomalous nucleotide sharing. Imported from immuneACCESS, the table was reduced by TCRdb to in-frame sequences with V and J called. These copies leave out some clones; in studies compared against another copy, an unresolved V gene accounts for under half, and the cause of the remainder is not known. Clone size and the V and J calls come from that table; the DNA yielded D and trimming. The sample profile shows over 130,000 clones; over 75% of them were found once. The ten largest clones add up to less than 1.5% of the sample.

This sample is drawn from a study of cytomegalovirus exposure and HLA in healthy donors (dated by TCRdb to the late 2010s). Turning to the overall study: According to an earlier analysis of several hundred of the donors, 150 million to 200 million T cells yielded 117 million unique TCR beta sequences and less than 300 Gb of sequence data. Typing coverage differed by locus: A, B, C, DRB1 and DQB1 were typed in roughly 620-640 donors, DQA1 in roughly 500, DPA1 in roughly 590, and DPB1 in 450 to 480. Among the roughly 380 genotyped donors, approximately 81% belonged to the genetic ancestry cluster associated with self-reported Caucasian donors. In an earlier analysis of 500 to 650 of the donors, high-throughput TCR beta sequencing was used to judge whether each TCR beta V gene segment behaved as functional or pseudogenic. The aim of the study was to test whether cataloging public T cell receptors could identify signatures of past pathogen exposure. Around 320 gigabases of sequencing data and tens of millions of unique TCR sequences were included in an early release covering under 650 HLA-typed donors. The later analysis used no new phenotypic data to find candidate immune exposures, relying instead on TCR beta sequences and their occurrence across donors. Using immunosequencing, the study profiled T cell repertoires from some 670 subjects and related those repertoires to cytomegalovirus serostatus. A later analysis re-examined previously published TCR beta repertoires from just over 650 donors and added high-resolution HLA genotyping to investigate patterns of TCR occurrence. Every discovery cohort repertoire had been produced on one sequencing platform. Alongside the repertoire data, information on donor age, sex, ethnicity and CMV serostatus was compiled. Roughly 5 DR-DQ haplotypes were handled as single units for association and clustering, since linkage in the cohort was strong. Class I and class II HLA loci were covered by the typing at four-digit resolution. The study combined high-throughput TCR immunosequencing, statistical association of individual TCRs with disease status, and machine learning to predict cytomegalovirus infection status. On average, roughly 200,000 unique TCR beta nucleotide sequences were sequenced per donor among some 430 genotyped donors of the cohort, with roughly a sixth of those sequences being non-productive. A separate validation cohort of approximately 130 different subjects was used in addition to the 666-subject first cohort. A later genetic analysis took genome-wide SNP genotypes for about 65% of the 666 donors and used that subset as a discovery cohort. The paper's findings and limits, for the study overall: A further reported finding was that TCR beta sequences accurately predicted the HLA-A and HLA-B alleles for most subjects in the first cohort. The cohort was sequenced for TCR beta chains only, and without alpha or paired-chain data the features that could be detected were limited. It was suggested by the authors that the approach could potentially be generalized to other disease states and immunological phenotypes. Over 15 rarely observed V segments, including chromosome 9 orphons, were excluded from the earlier analysis of approximately 600 of the donors because counts were too low. The only immune exposure information available for the cohort was CMV serostatus. A later analysis associated 17,000 or so TCR beta sequences with specific HLA alleles at a false discovery rate of 0.05. Sequencing depth was assumed to be roughly uniform across donors in the presence/absence analyses, though that assumption may not hold. Correlated functional status among segregating V segments might reflect linkage disequilibrium, but an unknown experimental factor could not be ruled out. The sequencing pipeline was judged likely to have produced a cluster of highly shared sequence variants as a technical artifact. V-gene and J-gene trimming of TCR beta chains was associated with a missense DCLRE1C variant in a later genetic analysis, and the association was replicated in an independent cohort. An earlier analysis of roughly 570 of the donors showed that most TCR beta V segments appeared in productive rearrangements either about 87% or about 30% of the time, which broadly matched IMGT annotations. The study listed 150 to 200 TCR beta chains as associated with cytomegalovirus. In a later genetic analysis, fewer N-insertions in productive TCRs were reported among donors in an Asian-associated ancestry cluster than the roughly 700-donor mean. Across donors, most TCR sequences were observed very rarely, whereas some public TCRs were present in many individuals. Three of the identified cytomegalovirus-associated TCR beta chains were confirmed in vitro to be specific for cytomegalovirus antigens. Cytomegalovirus status was reported to be diagnosed by the classifier with high specificity and sensitivity in both the original and validation cohorts. In a later analysis, TCR association rates were found to vary across HLA loci, with the most associated TCRs seen for DRB1 alleles and the fewest for HLA-C alleles. In a later analysis, most CMV-associated TCR beta chains were found to appear HLA-restricted, with HLA associations seemingly driven largely by CMV exposure. Some IMGT-functional V segments, including TRBV6-2 and TRBV6-3, could not be distinguished by the 87-base-pair reads and were therefore excluded. In a later analysis, several top co-occurrence clusters were reported to appear linked to parvovirus B19, influenza, CMV and Epstein-Barr virus. Compared with equally common non-associated chains, HLA-associated TCR beta chains in a later analysis were more clonally expanded and had lower generation probabilities. When HLA alleles, especially DR and DQ, strongly co-occurred, TCR associations were difficult to assign to individual alleles. HLA typing was unavailable for some donors at each locus, so association tests used only the typed subset.

Based on the germline V gene, the CDR1 and CDR2 sequences are MDHEN and SYDVKM. Measured from the cysteine to the phenylalanine, the CDR3 is 14 residues long. Kept here is only the CDR3 DNA, which spans 42 bases and is read in frame from base 1. The junction shows trimming of 6 bases on V and 4 bases on J, plus 15 bases between the germline ends. In this chain, TRBV28 is recombined with TRBJ1-1, with an unclear D gene assignment. The TCR originated in a female donor in good health and CMV-seronegative. Sequencing input: PBMCs. Here the CDR3 is given as CASSPVATLTEAFF. The nucleotide sequence reads as follows: TGTGCCAGCAGCCCCGTAGCCACCCTCACTGAAGCTTTCTTT.